This T cell receptor beta chain came from a study of T cell repertoires in cytomegalovirus infection. The CDR3 sequence is 15 residues long. Germline V gene data show CDR1 as MDHEN and CDR2 as SYDVKM. The ends lost 8 bases at V and 5 bases at J; junction bases unmatched: 12. MiXCR was run by TCRdb on the reads, yielding one entry per CDR3 protein. The sample records 250,000 to 300,000 distinct CDR3 sequences, more than 20% being singletons. The specimen was PBMCs. This clonotype was sampled from a human donor in good health (CMV status not recorded). Some clones in this sample may be carry-over from other donors' samples. The genes are TRBV28 and TRBJ2-1; 7 bases fit TRBD2. The CDR3 sequence is CASYTPGLVNNEQFF. In DNA, the CDR3 is TGTGCCAGCTATACTCCTGGACTAGTGAACAATGAGCAGTTCTTC.